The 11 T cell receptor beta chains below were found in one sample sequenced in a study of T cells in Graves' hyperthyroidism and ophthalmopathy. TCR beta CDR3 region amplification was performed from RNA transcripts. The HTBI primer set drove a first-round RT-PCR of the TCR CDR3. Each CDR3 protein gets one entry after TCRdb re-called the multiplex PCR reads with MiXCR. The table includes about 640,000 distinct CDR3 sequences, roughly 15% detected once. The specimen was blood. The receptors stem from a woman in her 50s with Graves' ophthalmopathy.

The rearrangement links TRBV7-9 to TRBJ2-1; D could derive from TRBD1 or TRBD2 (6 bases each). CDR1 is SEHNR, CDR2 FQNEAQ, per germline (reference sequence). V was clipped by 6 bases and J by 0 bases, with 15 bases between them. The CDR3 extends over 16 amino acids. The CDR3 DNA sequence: TGTGCCAGCAGTCTCGGGGGCGAGAGCTCCTACAATGAGCAGTTCTTC. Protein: CASSLGGESSYNEQFF. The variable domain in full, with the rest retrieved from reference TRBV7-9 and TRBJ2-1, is DTGVSQNPRHKITKRGQNVTFRCDPISEHNRLYWYRQTLGQGPEFLTYFQNEAQLEKSRLLSDRFSAERPKGSFSTLEIQRTEQGDSAMYLCASSLGGESSYNEQFFGPGTRLTVL.

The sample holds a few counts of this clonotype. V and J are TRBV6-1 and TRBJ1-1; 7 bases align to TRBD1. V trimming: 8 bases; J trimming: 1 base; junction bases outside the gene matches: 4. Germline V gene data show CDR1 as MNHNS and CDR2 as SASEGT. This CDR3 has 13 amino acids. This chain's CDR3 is CASLRDRNTEAFF. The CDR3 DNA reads TGTGCCAGCCTCCGGGACAGGAACACTGAAGCTTTCTTT.

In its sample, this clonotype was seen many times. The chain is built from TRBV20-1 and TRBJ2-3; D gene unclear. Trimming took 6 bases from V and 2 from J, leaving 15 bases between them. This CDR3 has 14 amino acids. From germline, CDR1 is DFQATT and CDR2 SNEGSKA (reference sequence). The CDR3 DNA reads TGCAGTGCAAGTCTGGGCGGAATCACAGATACGCAGTATTTT. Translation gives CSASLGGITDTQYF.

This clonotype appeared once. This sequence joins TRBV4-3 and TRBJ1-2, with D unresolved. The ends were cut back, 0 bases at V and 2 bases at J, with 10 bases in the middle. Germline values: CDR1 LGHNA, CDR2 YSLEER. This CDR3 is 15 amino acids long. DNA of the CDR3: TGCGCCAGCAGCCAAGAGAGAAGCCTGAACTATGGCTACACCTTC. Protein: CASSQERSLNYGYTF.

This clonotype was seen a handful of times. The CDR3 DNA follows: TGTGCCAGCAGGGAGAGCGGGATCGACATTCAGTACTTC. It specifies CASRESGIDIQYF. The chain combines TRBV12-3 or TRBV12-4 with TRBJ2-4; 7 bases match TRBD2. Germline trimming cut 6 bases from V and 8 bases from J; bases unmatched to any gene: 7. This CDR3 is built from 13 residues.

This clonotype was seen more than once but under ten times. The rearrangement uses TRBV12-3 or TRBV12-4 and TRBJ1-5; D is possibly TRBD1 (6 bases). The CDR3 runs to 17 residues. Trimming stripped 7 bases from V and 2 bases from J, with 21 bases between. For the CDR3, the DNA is TGTGCCAGCACCGACAGGATCGACCTTTCGGGCAATCAGCCCCAGCATTTT. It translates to CASTDRIDLSGNQPQHF.

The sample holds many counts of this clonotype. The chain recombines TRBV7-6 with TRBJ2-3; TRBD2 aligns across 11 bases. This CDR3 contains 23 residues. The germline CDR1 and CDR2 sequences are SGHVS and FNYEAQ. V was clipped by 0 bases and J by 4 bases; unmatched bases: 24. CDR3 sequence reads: CASSLALKGLLAGGVILPDTQYF. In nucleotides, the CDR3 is TGTGCCAGCAGCTTAGCCCTTAAGGGTCTCCTAGCGGGAGGAGTTATTTTACCAGATACGCAGTATTTT.

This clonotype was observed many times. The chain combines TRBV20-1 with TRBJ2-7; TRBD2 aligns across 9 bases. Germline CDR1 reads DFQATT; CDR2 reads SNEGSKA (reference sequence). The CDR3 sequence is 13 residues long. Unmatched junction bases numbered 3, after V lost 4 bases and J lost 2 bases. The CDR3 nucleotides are TGCAGTGCTAATAGCGGGAGCGCCTACGAGCAGTACTTC. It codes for CSANSGSAYEQYF.

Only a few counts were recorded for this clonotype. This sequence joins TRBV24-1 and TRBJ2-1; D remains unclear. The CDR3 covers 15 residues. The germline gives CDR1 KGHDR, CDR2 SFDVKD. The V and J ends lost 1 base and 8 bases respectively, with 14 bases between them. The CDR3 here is CATSDLEGPKDEQFF. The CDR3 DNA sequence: TGTGCCACCAGTGATTTAGAAGGGCCTAAGGATGAGCAGTTCTTC.

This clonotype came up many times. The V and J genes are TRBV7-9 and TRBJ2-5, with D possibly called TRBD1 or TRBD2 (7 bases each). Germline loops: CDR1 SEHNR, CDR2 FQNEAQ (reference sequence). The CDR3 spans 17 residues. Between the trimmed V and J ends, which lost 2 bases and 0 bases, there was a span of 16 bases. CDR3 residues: CASSLRGPSGYQETQYF. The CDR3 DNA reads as TGTGCCAGCAGCTTAAGGGGGCCTAGCGGATACCAAGAGACCCAGTACTTC.

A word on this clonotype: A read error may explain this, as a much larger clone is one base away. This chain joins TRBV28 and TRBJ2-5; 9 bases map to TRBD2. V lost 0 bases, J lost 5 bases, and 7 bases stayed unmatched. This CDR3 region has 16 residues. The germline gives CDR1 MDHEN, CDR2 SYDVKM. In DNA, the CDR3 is TGTGCCAGCAGTTTATGGGGCGGGGGGGCCTATGAGACCCAGTACTTC. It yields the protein CASSLWGGGAYETQYF.